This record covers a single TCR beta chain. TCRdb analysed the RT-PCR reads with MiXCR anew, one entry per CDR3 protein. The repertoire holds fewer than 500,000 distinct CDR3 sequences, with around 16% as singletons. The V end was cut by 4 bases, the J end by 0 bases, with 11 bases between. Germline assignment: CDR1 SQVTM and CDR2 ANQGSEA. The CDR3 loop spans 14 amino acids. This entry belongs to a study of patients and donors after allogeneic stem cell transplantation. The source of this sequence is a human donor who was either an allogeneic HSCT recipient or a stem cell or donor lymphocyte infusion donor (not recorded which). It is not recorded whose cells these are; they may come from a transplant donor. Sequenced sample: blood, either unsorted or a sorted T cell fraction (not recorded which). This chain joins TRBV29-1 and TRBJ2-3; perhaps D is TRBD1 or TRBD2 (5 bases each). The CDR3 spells CSVAPGTSTDTQYF. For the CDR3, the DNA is TGCAGCGTTGCCCCCGGGACGAGCACAGATACGCAGTATTTT.